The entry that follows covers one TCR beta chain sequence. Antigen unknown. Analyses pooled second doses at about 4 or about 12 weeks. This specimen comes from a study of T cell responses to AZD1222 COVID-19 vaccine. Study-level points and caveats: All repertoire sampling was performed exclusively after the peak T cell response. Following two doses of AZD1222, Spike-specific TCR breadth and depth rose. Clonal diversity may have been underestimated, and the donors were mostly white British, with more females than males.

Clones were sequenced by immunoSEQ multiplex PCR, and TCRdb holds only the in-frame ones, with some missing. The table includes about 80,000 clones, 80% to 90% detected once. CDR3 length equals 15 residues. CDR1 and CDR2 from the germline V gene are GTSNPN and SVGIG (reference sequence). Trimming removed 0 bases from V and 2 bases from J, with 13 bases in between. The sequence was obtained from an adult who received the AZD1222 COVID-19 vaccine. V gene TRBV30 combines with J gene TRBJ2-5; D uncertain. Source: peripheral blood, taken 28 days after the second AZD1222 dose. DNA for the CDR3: TGTGCCTGGAGTGTACTTGGTAGAGTTCAAGAGACCCAGTACTTC. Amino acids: CAWSVLGRVQETQYF.